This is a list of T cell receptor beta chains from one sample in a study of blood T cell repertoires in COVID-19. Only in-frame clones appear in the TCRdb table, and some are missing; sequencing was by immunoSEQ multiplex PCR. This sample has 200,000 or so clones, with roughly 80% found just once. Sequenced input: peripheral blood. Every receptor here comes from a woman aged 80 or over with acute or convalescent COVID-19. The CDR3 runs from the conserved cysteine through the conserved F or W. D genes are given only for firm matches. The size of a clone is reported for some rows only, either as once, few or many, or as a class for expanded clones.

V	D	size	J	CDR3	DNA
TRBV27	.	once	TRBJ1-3	CASSDGTSGNTIYF	TGTGCCAGCAGCGATGGCACCTCGGGAAACACCATATATTTT
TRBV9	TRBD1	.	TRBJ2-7	CASSGDRGQGEQYF	TGTGCCAGCAGCGGGGACAGGGGGCAAGGCGAGCAGTACTTC
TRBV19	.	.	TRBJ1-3	CASTPSSGNTIYF	TGTGCCAGTACCCCGAGCTCTGGAAACACCATATATTTT
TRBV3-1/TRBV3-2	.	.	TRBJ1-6	CASSQTGLDSPLHF	TGTGCCAGCAGCCAAACAGGGTTGGATTCACCCCTCCACTTT
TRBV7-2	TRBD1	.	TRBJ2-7	CASSLNGQGADEQYF	TGTGCCAGCAGCTTAAACGGCCAGGGGGCCGACGAGCAGTACTTC
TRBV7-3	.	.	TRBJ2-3	CASSWRSADTQYF	TGTGCCAGCAGCTGGAGATCGGCAGATACGCAGTATTTT
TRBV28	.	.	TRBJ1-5	CASTSDSLNQPQHF	TGTGCCAGCACGAGTGACAGCCTCAATCAGCCCCAGCATTTT
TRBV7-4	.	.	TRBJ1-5	CASSHRAGNNQPQHF	TGTGCCAGCAGCCACAGGGCTGGGAACAATCAGCCCCAGCATTTT
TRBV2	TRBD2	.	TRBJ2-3	CASGQVAGGASGGGGTDTQYF	TGTGCCAGCGGTCAGGTTGCCGGAGGGGCTAGCGGGGGAGGTGGCACAGATACGCAGTATTTT
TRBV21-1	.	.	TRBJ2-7	CASIKWGGFHEQYF	TGTGCCAGCATCAAATGGGGGGGGTTCCACGAGCAGTACTTC
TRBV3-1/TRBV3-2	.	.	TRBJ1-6	CASSQDIVSPLHF	TGTGCCAGCAGCCAAGATATAGTTTCACCCCTCCACTTT
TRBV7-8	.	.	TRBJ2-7	CASSRDLGSGSYEQYF	TGTGCCAGCAGCCGGGATCTCGGAAGCGGCTCCTACGAGCAGTACTTC
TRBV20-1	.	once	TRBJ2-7	CSASKASGNYEQYF	TGCAGTGCTAGTAAAGCATCAGGAAACTACGAGCAGTACTTC
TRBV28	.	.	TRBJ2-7	CASSAPGQGSYEQYF	TGTGCCAGCAGTGCCCCCGGACAAGGGTCTTACGAGCAGTACTTC
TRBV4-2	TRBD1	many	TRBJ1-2	CASSQDPGQGTYGYTF	TGTGCCAGCAGCCAGGACCCCGGACAGGGGACCTATGGCTACACCTTC
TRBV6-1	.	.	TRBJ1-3	CASSEDRHLQNTIYF	TGTGCCAGCAGTGAGGACAGACACCTTCAAAACACCATATATTTT
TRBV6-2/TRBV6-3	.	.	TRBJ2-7	CASSYDLDQYF	TGTGCCAGCAGTTACGACCTAGATCAGTACTTC